This T cell receptor (beta chain) was retrieved from a study of T cell responses to AZD1222 COVID-19 vaccine. This CDR3 region has 14 residues. From germline, CDR1 is LNHDA and CDR2 SQIVND (reference sequence). The germline V and J ends were trimmed by 1 base and 1 base, with 8 bases remaining between them. The assay was immunoSEQ multiplex PCR, and TCRdb's table has in-frame clones only and misses some. Of over 150,000 clones detected, about 92% appear once; the ten largest clones hold about 4.5%. The origin of this receptor is an adult in good health. This chain links TRBV19 with TRBJ2-7; D call uncertain. Sample: peripheral blood, taken on day 0 of MenACWY control vaccination. This CDR3 reads CASSIGPSSYEQYF. Here the CDR3 DNA reads TGTGCCAGTAGTATAGGGCCTAGTTCCTACGAGCAGTACTTC. Based on the CDR3 plus reference TRBV19 and TRBJ2-7, the full variable domain is DGGITQSPKYLFRKEGQNVTLSCEQNLNHDAMYWYRQDPGQGLRLIYYSQIVNDFQKGDIAEGYSVSREKKESFPLTVTSAQKNPTAFYLCASSIGPSSYEQYFGPGTRLTVT.